A single sample gave rise to the 16 T cell receptor beta chains below, sequenced in a study of shared clonotypes between healthy human individuals. The table came from immunoSEQ multiplex PCR; TCRdb's copy has only in-frame clones and leaves some out. The data contain around 330,000 clones, over 65% of them singletons. Sequenced: memory CD4+ T cells sorted from blood. Subset given: CD45RA-negative fraction. Receptors originate from a man between 25 and 39 years old in good health.

The rearrangement links TRBV28 to TRBJ2-7, with a tentative D call TRBD2 (6 bases). Trimming took off 6 bases at V and 1 base at J, with 7 bases between the two ends. This CDR3 region has 12 residues. From germline, CDR1 is MDHEN and CDR2 SYDVKM. The CDR3 nucleotides read TGTGCCAGCAGGCGGGGTTCCTACGAGCAGTACTTC. Residues: CASRRGSYEQYF.

The chain uses TRBV9 and TRBJ2-2, with a weak D call TRBD2 (6 bases). Trimming left V 5 bases short and J 4 bases short, with 15 bases between. CDR1 SGDLS and CDR2 YYNGEE come from the germline V gene. The length of the CDR3 is 15 residues. The CDR3: CASSERASVTGELFF. The DNA for the CDR3 is TGTGCCAGCAGTGAGCGGGCCTCGGTCACCGGGGAGCTGTTTTTT.

The V and J genes are TRBV28 and TRBJ2-2; 8 bases agree with TRBD2. The germline V gene has CDR1 MDHEN and CDR2 SYDVKM. The CDR3 totals 16 residues. Germline trimming cut 5 bases from V and 4 bases from J; bases unmatched to any gene: 9. The CDR3 spells CASSLTSGRSTGELFF. The CDR3 DNA is TGTGCCAGCAGTCTAACTAGCGGAAGGAGCACCGGGGAGCTGTTTTTT.

As to this clone: Other DNA sequences in this sample translate to the same CDR3. The V and J genes are TRBV5-1 and TRBJ2-7; 8 bases align to TRBD1. There are 13 residues in the CDR3. Unmatched junction bases numbered 7, after V lost 6 bases and J lost 5 bases. Germline assignment: CDR1 SGHRS and CDR2 YFSETQ. The DNA for the CDR3 is TGCGCCAGCACCAAGACAGGGGTCCACGAGCAGTACTTC. Translation: CASTKTGVHEQYF.

The chain is built from TRBV5-1 and TRBJ1-3, with D unclear. CDR1 and CDR2 from the germline V gene are SGHRS and YFSETQ. The ends were cut back, 7 bases at V and 2 bases at J, with 13 bases in the middle. The CDR3 is 14 residues long. The CDR3 nucleotides are TGCGCCAGCGGCCGAAGCGATACTGGAAACACCATATATTTT. It specifies CASGRSDTGNTIYF.

The chain has TRBV9 and TRBJ2-4; 7 bases are a match to TRBD2. Trimming at V came to 3 bases and at J to 7 bases, leaving 7 bases not matched to a gene. CDR3 length equals 14 residues. The germline V gene encodes CDR1 SGDLS and CDR2 YYNGEE. CDR3 residues: CASSALREGNIQYF. The CDR3, as DNA: TGTGCCAGCAGCGCCCTCAGGGAGGGGAACATTCAGTACTTC.

This chain connects TRBV28 to TRBJ2-7, with D possibly TRBD1 on 5 matching bases. V shed 2 bases and J shed 5 bases, with 13 bases lying between them. The germline V gene has CDR1 MDHEN and CDR2 SYDVKM. There are 14 residues in the CDR3. The CDR3, as DNA: TGTGCCAGCAGTTTAATTCAGGGTTCCCACGAGCAGTACTTC. This gives the protein CASSLIQGSHEQYF.

This chain links TRBV25-1 with TRBJ2-7; 8 bases align to TRBD1. The CDR3 runs 17 residues. Germline assignment: CDR1 MGHDK and CDR2 SYGVNS. With 0 bases clipped from V and 5 bases from J, the junction kept 12 bases outside the gene matches. The DNA for the CDR3 is TGTGCCAGCAGTGAATATAAACCCCCGACAGGGGACAACGAGCAGTACTTC. Amino acid sequence: CASSEYKPPTGDNEQYF.

This clone was seen many times. The chain uses TRBV28 and TRBJ1-4; D not certain. Trimming left V 10 bases short and J 3 bases short, with 15 bases between. Germline V gene data show CDR1 as MDHEN and CDR2 as SYDVKM. This CDR3 is built from 14 residues. The CDR3 nucleotides read TGTGCCACCACTCCCAATCGTCCTAATGAAAAACTGTTTTTT. This sequence encodes CATTPNRPNEKLFF.

V gene TRBV19 combines with J gene TRBJ2-7, with 8 nucleotides matching TRBD2. The CDR3 covers 15 residues. CDR1 is LNHDA, CDR2 SQIVND, per germline (reference sequence). Losses at the gene ends were 4 bases for V and 3 bases for J; bases not matched to a gene: 8. The CDR3 sequence is CASSSYFSGVYEQYF. The CDR3 nucleotides read TGTGCCAGTAGTAGTTACTTTAGCGGGGTCTACGAGCAGTACTTC.

As concerns this clone: The same CDR3 arises from other DNA sequences in this sample as well. The chain uses TRBV28 and TRBJ2-7; D is unresolved. The CDR3 has 12 amino acids. V was clipped by 3 bases and J by 2 bases, with 5 bases between them. CDR1 MDHEN and CDR2 SYDVKM come from the germline V gene. The CDR3 bases are TGTGCCAGCAGTTTTCAGGCCTACGAGCAGTACTTC. Encoded protein: CASSFQAYEQYF.

Concerning this clone itself: At the DNA level, this CDR3 is encoded by other sequences in the same sample as well. The chain links TRBV10-1 to TRBJ2-5; no reliable D call. Germline CDR1 and CDR2: WNHNN and SYGVQD (reference sequence). V gave up 0 bases and J gave up 5 bases, with 7 bases separating them. CDR3 length: 13 amino acids. In DNA form, the CDR3 reads TGCGCCAGCAGTGAGTCACCCGGGGAGACCCAGTACTTC. It encodes CASSESPGETQYF.

The table lists this clone with a few counts. This sequence joins TRBV7-6 and TRBJ2-7; D gene uncertain. In germline, CDR1 is SGHVS, CDR2 FNYEAQ. With 1 base removed from V and 5 bases from J, the gap between germline ends came to 12 bases. This CDR3 comprises 14 residues. CDR3 loop: CASSLEIMHHEQYF. CDR3 DNA: TGTGCCAGCAGCTTAGAGATAATGCACCACGAGCAGTACTTC.

This clone was observed a single time. The chain couples TRBV7-2 to TRBJ2-7; possibly TRBD2 for D (6 bases). Germline lookup yields CDR1 SGHTA and CDR2 FQGNSA. Trimming cost V 2 bases and J 5 bases, with 10 bases left between them. The CDR3 length is 13 residues. The chain's CDR3 is CASSLLGGHEQYF. The DNA of the CDR3 is TGTGCCAGCAGCTTACTCGGGGGTCACGAGCAGTACTTC.

A few counts support this clone. V and J are TRBV6-1 and TRBJ2-5; D remains ambiguous. Germline V gene lookup returns CDR1 MNHNS and CDR2 SASEGT. CDR3 length equals 14 residues. V shed 5 bases and J shed 2 bases, with 12 bases lying between them. The CDR3 loop reads CASSSGPNQETQYF. For the CDR3, the DNA is TGTGCCAGCAGTAGTGGACCGAATCAAGAGACCCAGTACTTC.

The chain joins TRBV7-9 to TRBJ1-4; 8 bases map to TRBD1. Germline lookup yields CDR1 SEHNR and CDR2 FQNEAQ (reference sequence). The CDR3 has 15 residues. J lost 6 bases, V lost 1 base, and 4 bases had no gene match. The CDR3 is CASSLVGQVDEKLFF. In DNA, the CDR3 is TGTGCCAGCAGCTTAGTGGGACAGGTGGATGAAAAACTGTTTTTT.